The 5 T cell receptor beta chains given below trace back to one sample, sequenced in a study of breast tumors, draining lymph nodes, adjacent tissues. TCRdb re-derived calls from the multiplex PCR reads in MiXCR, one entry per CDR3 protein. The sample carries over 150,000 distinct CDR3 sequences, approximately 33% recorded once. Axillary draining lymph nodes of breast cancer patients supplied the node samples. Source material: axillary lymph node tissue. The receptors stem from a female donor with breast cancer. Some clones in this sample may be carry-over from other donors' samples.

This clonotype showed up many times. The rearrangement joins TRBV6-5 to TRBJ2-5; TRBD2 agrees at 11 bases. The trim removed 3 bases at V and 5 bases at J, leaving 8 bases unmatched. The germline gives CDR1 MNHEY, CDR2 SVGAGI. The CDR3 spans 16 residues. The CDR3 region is CASSYSGLAGGETQYF. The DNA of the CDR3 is TGTGCCAGCAGTTATTCAGGGCTAGCGGGAGGCGAGACCCAGTACTTC.

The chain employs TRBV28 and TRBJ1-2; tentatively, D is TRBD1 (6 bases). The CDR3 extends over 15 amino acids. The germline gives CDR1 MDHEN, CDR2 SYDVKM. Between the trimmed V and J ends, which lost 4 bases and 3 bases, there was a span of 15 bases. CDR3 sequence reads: CASSSTTGYDYGYTF. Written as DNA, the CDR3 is TGTGCCAGCAGTTCAACCACAGGGTACGACTATGGCTACACCTTC.

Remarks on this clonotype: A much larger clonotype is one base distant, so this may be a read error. This chain's CDR3 is CASSNKSATDTQYF. The CDR3 DNA is TGTGCCAGCAGTAATAAGTCCGCCACAGATACGCAGTATTTT. The genes are TRBV6-5 and TRBJ2-3; D is uncertain. Germline V lookup: CDR1 MNHEY, CDR2 SVGAGI. The CDR3 has 14 amino acids. V was clipped by 5 bases and J by 2 bases, with 11 bases between them.

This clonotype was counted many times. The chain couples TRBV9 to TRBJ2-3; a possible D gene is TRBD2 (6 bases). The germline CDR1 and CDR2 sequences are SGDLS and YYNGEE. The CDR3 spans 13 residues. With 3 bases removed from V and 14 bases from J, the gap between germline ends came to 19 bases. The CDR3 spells CASSASGDGSPYF. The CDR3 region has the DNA TGTGCCAGCAGCGCCTCCGGAGACGGGAGTCCGTATTTT.

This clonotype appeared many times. In DNA form, the CDR3 reads TGTGCCAGCCGTAGGACAGGGATCCATTCACCCCTCCACTTT. Translated: CASRRTGIHSPLHF. This rearrangement joins TRBV6-5 to TRBJ1-6; TRBD1 matches at 8 bases. The CDR3 spans 14 residues. Germline V gives CDR1 MNHEY, CDR2 SVGAGI. J was trimmed by 8 bases and V by 8 bases; bases with no gene match: 8.